This T cell receptor (beta chain) was sequenced during a study of cytomegalovirus exposure and HLA in healthy donors. Regarding this clone: Its antigen is undetermined. Other DNA sequences in this sample translate to the same CDR3.

Whole-study results and caveats: As a later analysis revealed, the rate of TCR association differed by HLA locus, with DRB1 most and HLA-C fewest. There was a cluster of highly shared sequence variants that was likely a sequencing artifact.

Use of 60 Vbeta and 13 Jbeta primers characterized the PCR. Produced via immunoSEQ multiplex PCR; TCRdb's table is partial and in-frame only. This repertoire shows about 240,000 clones, roughly 82% found once; its top ten account for 5.4%. Germline lookup yields CDR1 SGHNT and CDR2 YYREEE (reference sequence). This CDR3 spans 15 amino acids. The V segment lost 0 bases and the J segment 5 bases; nucleotides outside the gene matches: 6. This receptor was taken from a woman in her 40s in good health and CMV-seropositive. The material sequenced was PBMCs. This chain joins TRBV5-4 and TRBJ2-5; 8 bases fit TRBD1. DNA for the CDR3: TGTGCCAGCAGCTTGGGACAGGGGAGAGGGGAGACCCAGTACTTC. Amino acids: CASSLGQGRGETQYF.